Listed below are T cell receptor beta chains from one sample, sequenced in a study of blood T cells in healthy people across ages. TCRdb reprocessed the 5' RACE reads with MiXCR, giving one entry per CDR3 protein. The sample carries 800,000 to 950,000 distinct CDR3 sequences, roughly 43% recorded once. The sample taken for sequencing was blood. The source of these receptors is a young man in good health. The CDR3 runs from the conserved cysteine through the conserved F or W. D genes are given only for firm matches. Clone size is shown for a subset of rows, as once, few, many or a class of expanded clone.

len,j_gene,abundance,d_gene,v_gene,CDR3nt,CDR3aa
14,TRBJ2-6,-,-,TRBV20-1,TGCAGTGCTGCTTCAATCTCTGGGGCCAACGTCCTGACTTTC,CSAASISGANVLTF
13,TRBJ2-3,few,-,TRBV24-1,TGTGCCACCAGTGACTTGGGGACCTATACGCAGTATTTT,CATSDLGTYTQYF
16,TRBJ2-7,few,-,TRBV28,TGTGCCAGCAGTTTGCCGTCCGACAGTATAGCCAACGAGCAGTACTTC,CASSLPSDSIANEQYF
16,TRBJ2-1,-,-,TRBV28,TGTGCCAGCAGTTTATTATTCCAGGGCTCCTACAATGAGCAGTTCTTC,CASSLLFQGSYNEQFF
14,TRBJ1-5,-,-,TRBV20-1,TGCAGTGCTAGAACCGCTGATTGGTATCAGCCCCAGCATTTT,CSARTADWYQPQHF
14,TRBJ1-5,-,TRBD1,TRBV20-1,TGCAGTGCTAGAGCAGGGGGAGGCAATCAGCCCCAGCATTTT,CSARAGGGNQPQHF
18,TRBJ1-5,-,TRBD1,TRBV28,TGTGCCAGCAGTTCCCATCCAAGCGACAGGGTTAGCAATCAGCCCCAGCATTTT,CASSSHPSDRVSNQPQHF
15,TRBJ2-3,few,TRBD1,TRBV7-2,TGTGCCAGCAGCGCTGGGGACAGGGTAGCAGATACGCAGTATTTT,CASSAGDRVADTQYF
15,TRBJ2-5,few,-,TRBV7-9,TGTGCCAGCAGCTTAGGCATGGGGCTGAGGGAGACCCAGTACTTC,CASSLGMGLRETQYF
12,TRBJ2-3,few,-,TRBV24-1,TGTGCCACCGAGAGGGAGCCAGATACGCAGTATTTT,CATEREPDTQYF
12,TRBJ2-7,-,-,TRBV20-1,TGCAGTGCTAGATCGGCATCGTACGAGCAGTACTTC,CSARSASYEQYF
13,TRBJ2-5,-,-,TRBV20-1,TGCAGTGCTAGAGATGGACAAGGGTGGACCCAGTACTTC,CSARDGQGWTQYF
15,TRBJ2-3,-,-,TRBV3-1,TGTGCCAGCAGCCAAGTGGACAGAACCACAGATACGCAGTATTTT,CASSQVDRTTDTQYF
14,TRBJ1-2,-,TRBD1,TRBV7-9,TGTGCCAGCAGCTTAGGGGGACAGGGTAAAGGCTACACCTTC,CASSLGGQGKGYTF
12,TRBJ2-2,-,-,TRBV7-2,TGTACCAGCAGCTTAGTGGCCGGGGAGCTGTTTTTT,CTSSLVAGELFF
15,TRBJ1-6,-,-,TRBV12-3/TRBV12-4,TGTGCCAGCCGCATCGTGGGAGTCTATAATTCACCCCTCCACTTT,CASRIVGVYNSPLHF
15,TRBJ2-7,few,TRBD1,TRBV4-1,TGCGCCAGCAGCCAAGTTACAGGGGATGGCTACGAGCAGTACTTC,CASSQVTGDGYEQYF
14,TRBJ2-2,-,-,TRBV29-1,TGCAGCGCCCTACGGGTCGCGAACACCGGGGAGCTGTTTTTT,CSALRVANTGELFF
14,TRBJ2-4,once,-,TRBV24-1,TGTGCCACCAGGGGGTATGCGGGGCATAACATTCAGTACTTC,CATRGYAGHNIQYF
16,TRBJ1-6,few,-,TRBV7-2,TGTGCCAGCAGCTTAGATAGGGCCGTACCTAATTCACCCCTCCACTTT,CASSLDRAVPNSPLHF
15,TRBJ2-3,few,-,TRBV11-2,TGTGCCAGCAGCTTAGATCCCGCGGACACAGATACGCAGTATTTT,CASSLDPADTDTQYF
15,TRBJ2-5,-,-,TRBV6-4,TGTGCCAGCAGTGAATGCCTAGAGGGTTCAGAGACCCAGTACTTC,CASSECLEGSETQYF
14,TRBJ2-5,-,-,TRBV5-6,-,CASSFLWGGETQYF
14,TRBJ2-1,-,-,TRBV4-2,TGTGCCAGCAGCCAAGAGATCTATCACGATGAGCAGTTCTTC,CASSQEIYHDEQFF
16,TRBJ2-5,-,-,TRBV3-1,TGTGCCAGCAGCCAGCAACGGGACTCGGAACAAGAGACCCAGTACTTC,CASSQQRDSEQETQYF
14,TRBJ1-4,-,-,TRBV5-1,TGCGCCAGCAGCCCGGAAGGGAGGGAAGAAAAACTGTTTTTT,CASSPEGREEKLFF
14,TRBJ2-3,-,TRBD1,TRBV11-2,TGTGCCAGCAGCTTCGGTACAGGGACAGGTACGCAGTATTTT,CASSFGTGTGTQYF
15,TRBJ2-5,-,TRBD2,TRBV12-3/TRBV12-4,TGTGCCAGCAGTTTAGCGGCTAGCGGGAACAATGAGCAGTACTTC,CASSLAASGNNEQYF
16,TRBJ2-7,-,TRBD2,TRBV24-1,TGTGCCACCAGTGATGAGGGGACTAGCGGGGCCTACGAGCAGTACTTC,CATSDEGTSGAYEQYF
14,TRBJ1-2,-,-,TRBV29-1,TGCAGCGTTGAAGGGGGGGGCACGGACTATGGCTACACCTTC,CSVEGGGTDYGYTF
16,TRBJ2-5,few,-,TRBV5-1,TGCGCCAGCAGCTTGCGGGACGGGTCAATCCAAGAGACCCAGTACTTC,CASSLRDGSIQETQYF
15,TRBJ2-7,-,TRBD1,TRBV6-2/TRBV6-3,TGTGCCAGCAGCCCTACCGGACAGGGGACCTACGAGCAGTACTTC,CASSPTGQGTYEQYF
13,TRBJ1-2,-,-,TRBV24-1,TGTGCCACCAGTGATTTCGAGGGAGAGGGCTACACCTTC,CATSDFEGEGYTF
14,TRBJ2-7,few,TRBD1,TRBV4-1,TGCGCCAGCGGAGAGGGACAGGGAGGCTACGAGCAGTACTTC,CASGEGQGGYEQYF
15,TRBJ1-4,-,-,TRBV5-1,TGCGCCAGCAGCTTGGGCCAGGCCTCTAATGAAAAACTGTTTTTT,CASSLGQASNEKLFF
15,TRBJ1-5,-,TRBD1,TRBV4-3,TGCGCCAGCAGCCAAGGCCTTTGGGACAGAGAGCCCCAGCATTTT,CASSQGLWDREPQHF
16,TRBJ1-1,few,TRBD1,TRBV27,TGTGCCAGCAGTCCAGGACAGGGGCTACTGAACACTGAAGCTTTCTTT,CASSPGQGLLNTEAFF
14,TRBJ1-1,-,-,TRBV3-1,TGTGCCAGCAGCCAAATCATTGGGAACACTGAAGCTTTCTTT,CASSQIIGNTEAFF
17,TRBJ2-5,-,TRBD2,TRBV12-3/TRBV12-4,TGTGCCAGCAGTCCCCCCGGGGAGGGTATATGGCAAGAGACCCAGTACTTC,CASSPPGEGIWQETQYF
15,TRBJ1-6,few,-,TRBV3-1,TGTGCCAGCAGCCAAGGTGGACTTCCTAATTCACCCCTCCACTTT,CASSQGGLPNSPLHF